Below are 27 T cell receptor beta chains sequenced from a single sample in a study of T cell responses to AZD1222 COVID-19 vaccine. Measured with immunoSEQ multiplex PCR; TCRdb has only the in-frame clones, and not every one. The sample includes about 170,000 clones, roughly 92% of them seen just once. The starting material was peripheral blood, obtained on day 0 of AZD1222 vaccination. These receptors were collected from an adult in good health.

The V call is TRBV7-2, the J call TRBJ2-1; tentative D call: TRBD2 (6 bases). The CDR3 runs to 15 residues. Germline CDR1 and CDR2: SGHTA and FQGNSA. Trimming cost V 1 base and J 9 bases, with 16 bases left between them. In nucleotides, the CDR3 is TGTGCCAGCAGCTTAGGAACGGTGCGGGGAACTGAGCAGTTCTTC. Translation: CASSLGTVRGTEQFF.

The V and J genes are TRBV2 and TRBJ2-5; 14 bases match TRBD2. CDR3 length: 19 amino acids. With V trimmed by 4 bases and J by 0 bases, 10 bases remained unmatched. The germline V gene encodes CDR1 SNHLY and CDR2 FYNNEI. CDR3 loop: CASSGTGTSGSLYQETQYF. The CDR3 nucleotides read TGTGCCAGCAGTGGAACCGGGACTAGCGGGAGTTTGTACCAAGAGACCCAGTACTTC.

The rearrangement links TRBV6-1 to TRBJ1-4; no clear D. From germline, CDR1 is MNHNS and CDR2 SASEGT. The CDR3 totals 16 residues. The germline V and J ends were trimmed by 1 base and 7 bases, with 16 bases remaining between them. The chain's CDR3 is CASSEGRVLSLEKLFF. The CDR3 DNA is TGTGCCAGCAGTGAAGGGAGGGTCCTCTCTCTTGAAAAACTGTTTTTT.

The chain couples TRBV7-9 to TRBJ2-2; no clear D gene. This CDR3 has 13 residues. V shed 1 base and J shed 8 bases, with 8 bases lying between them. Germline-derived CDR1 and CDR2 are SEHNR and FQNEAQ (reference sequence). The CDR3, as DNA: TGTGCCAGCAGCTTAGTGGCGGCGGGGGAGCTGTTTTTT. Residues: CASSLVAAGELFF.

This rearrangement joins TRBV2 to TRBJ2-2, with TRBD1 matching over 9 bases. The CDR3 spans 16 residues. Germline V lookup: CDR1 SNHLY, CDR2 FYNNEI. V shed 2 bases, J shed 4 bases, and the junction held 5 bases outside the gene matches. CDR3 nucleotide sequence: TGTGCCAGCAGTGAATTCGACAGGGGGGTCACCGGGGAGCTGTTTTTT. This sequence encodes CASSEFDRGVTGELFF.

This clone was picked up a small number of times. The rearrangement joins TRBV9 to TRBJ2-2; D ambiguous. The CDR3 has 15 amino acids. V was trimmed by 3 bases and J by 2 bases, leaving 11 bases between them. In germline, CDR1 is SGDLS, CDR2 YYNGEE. The CDR3 bases are TGTGCCAGCAGCGGCCAGAGAATCAACACCGGGGAGCTGTTTTTT. Residues: CASSGQRINTGELFF.

This clone has just one count. The chain links TRBV7-9 to TRBJ2-1; a weak D match, TRBD2 (7 bases). V lost 5 bases, J lost 1 base, and 12 bases lay in between. The V gene's germline CDR1 is SEHNR and CDR2 FQNEAQ (reference sequence). The CDR3 totals 15 residues. CDR3 sequence reads: CASSRKGGSYNEQFF. CDR3 nucleotides: TGTGCCAGCAGCCGAAAGGGGGGGTCCTACAATGAGCAGTTCTTC.

The rearrangement joins TRBV11-2 to TRBJ1-2, with no clear D. V lost 1 base to trimming and J lost 6 bases, with 12 bases between them. Germline V gene lookup returns CDR1 SGHAT and CDR2 FQNNGV. This CDR3 comprises 14 residues. For the CDR3, the DNA is TGTGCCAGCAGCTTAGCGGCGCACGGGGATGGCTACACCTTC. It yields the protein CASSLAAHGDGYTF.

The chain is built from TRBV9 and TRBJ1-5; D uncertain. V lost 0 bases, J lost 4 bases, and 8 bases lay in between. The CDR3 covers 14 residues. Germline CDR1 is SGDLS and CDR2 is YYNGEE. The chain's CDR3 is CASSVGPLNQPQHF. DNA of the CDR3: TGTGCCAGCAGCGTAGGACCGTTAAATCAGCCCCAGCATTTT.

The chain recombines TRBV19 with TRBJ1-1; 10 nucleotides match TRBD1. The CDR3 runs to 14 residues. Germline CDR1 is LNHDA and CDR2 is SQIVND (reference sequence). The V segment lost 5 bases and the J segment 5 bases; nucleotides outside the gene matches: 5. The chain's CDR3 is CASSFDRGRTEAFF. The CDR3, as DNA: TGTGCCAGTAGTTTTGACAGGGGGCGAACTGAAGCTTTCTTT.

The rearrangement links TRBV9 to TRBJ1-3; TRBD1 agrees at 7 bases. The CDR3 loop spans 17 amino acids. Trimming took 3 bases from V and 0 from J; bases not matched to a gene: 9. Germline V gene lookup returns CDR1 SGDLS and CDR2 YYNGEE. In DNA, the CDR3 is TGTGCCAGCAGCGCCCAGGGACAGTTTGACTCTGGAAACACCATATATTTT. This gives the protein CASSAQGQFDSGNTIYF.

The chain uses TRBV5-6 and TRBJ2-2, with a possible D match to TRBD1 (5 bases). V was cut by 2 bases and J by 7 bases, with 12 bases left in between. Germline values: CDR1 SGHDT, CDR2 YYEEEE. The CDR3 has 14 residues. The CDR3 sequence is CASSLSGIIGELFF. For the CDR3, the DNA is TGTGCCAGCAGCTTATCAGGGATAATCGGGGAGCTGTTTTTT.

The chain carries TRBV5-1 and TRBJ2-7; 9 positions match TRBD1. This CDR3 comprises 14 residues. Per germline, CDR1 SGHRS and CDR2 YFSETQ. The trim removed 0 bases at V and 3 bases at J, leaving 1 base unmatched. This CDR3 is CASSLVTGGYEQYF. The CDR3 coding sequence is TGCGCCAGCAGCTTGGTGACAGGGGGCTACGAGCAGTACTTC.

The rearrangement links TRBV9 to TRBJ1-6; 7 positions match TRBD1. J was trimmed by 7 bases and V by 3 bases; bases with no gene match: 7. The CDR3 is made up of 15 amino acids. Germline assignment: CDR1 SGDLS and CDR2 YYNGEE. CDR3 nucleotides: TGTGCCAGCAGCGGGCGACAGGGTGCGAATTCACCCCTCCACTTT. Translated: CASSGRQGANSPLHF.

This CDR3 reads CASSPNSKGAGYGYTF. In DNA form, the CDR3 reads TGTGCCAGCTCACCAAATAGTAAGGGCGCCGGCTATGGCTACACCTTC. The V call is TRBV18, the J call TRBJ1-2; unclear D gene. This CDR3 comprises 16 residues. The ends were cut back, 2 bases at V and 4 bases at J, with 17 bases in the middle. Germline-derived CDR1 and CDR2 are KGHSH and LQKENI.

The chain carries TRBV6-5 and TRBJ1-1; possibly TRBD1 for D (6 bases). The CDR3 length is 14 residues. Germline lookup yields CDR1 MNHEY and CDR2 SVGAGI. Between the trimmed V and J ends, which lost 8 bases and 10 bases, there was a span of 23 bases. In nucleotides, the CDR3 is TGTGCCAGCGTTGGGGGGGGGCGTCGAGTCCCAGCTTTCTTT. It yields the protein CASVGGGRRVPAFF.

This chain connects TRBV30 to TRBJ1-6, with TRBD1 identical over 9 bases. This CDR3 region has 13 residues. Trimming at V came to 7 bases and at J to 8 bases, leaving 6 bases not matched to a gene. CDR1 and CDR2 (germline): GTSNPN, SVGIG (reference sequence). The CDR3 is CASTRDRDSPLHF. CDR3 DNA sequence: TGTGCCTCAACCCGGGACAGGGATTCACCCCTCCACTTT.

The chain employs TRBV5-1 and TRBJ1-1; D perhaps matches TRBD1 (5 bases). With 3 bases removed from V and 4 bases from J, the gap between germline ends came to 10 bases. CDR3 size: 13 residues. The germline V gene encodes CDR1 SGHRS and CDR2 YFSETQ. CDR3 sequence (DNA): TGCGCCAGCAGCTATGGGAGGGGCACTGAAGCTTTCTTT. It codes for CASSYGRGTEAFF.

The rearrangement links TRBV19 to TRBJ1-1; possibly TRBD1 for D (6 bases). The germline V and J ends were trimmed by 6 bases and 1 base, with 12 bases remaining between them. CDR3 length: 14 residues. The V gene's germline CDR1 is LNHDA and CDR2 SQIVND (reference sequence). This chain's CDR3 is CASRETGGNTEAFF. The CDR3 DNA sequence: TGTGCCAGTAGGGAGACAGGAGGGAACACTGAAGCTTTCTTT.

The chain employs TRBV20-1 and TRBJ1-2, with D maybe TRBD1 (5 bases). Germline CDR1 and CDR2: DFQATT and SNEGSKA (reference sequence). With 3 bases removed from V and 0 bases from J, the gap between germline ends came to 11 bases. CDR3 length: 14 residues. The CDR3 protein is CSASVGTTNYGYTF. The CDR3 DNA reads TGCAGTGCTAGTGTCGGGACTACTAACTATGGCTACACCTTC.

This clone was recorded only once. The chain joins TRBV12-3 or TRBV12-4 to TRBJ1-2; 7 bases fit TRBD1. With V trimmed by 6 bases and J by 4 bases, 5 bases remained unmatched. CDR3 length: 13 residues. CDR3 coding DNA: TGTGCCAGCAGCGACAGGGTGGGCTATGGCTACACCTTC. Translated, it gives CASSDRVGYGYTF.

The chain has TRBV12-3 or TRBV12-4 and TRBJ1-6; no reliable D call. Trimming left V 5 bases short and J 7 bases short, with 9 bases between. The CDR3 loop spans 13 amino acids. The CDR3 region has the DNA TGTGCCAGCAGTCAAACCGGGAATTCACCCCTCCACTTT. It is translated as CASSQTGNSPLHF.

This clone was seen just once. The chain employs TRBV5-1 and TRBJ2-6; 9 nucleotides agree with TRBD1. Germline V gene lookup returns CDR1 SGHRS and CDR2 YFSETQ. J was trimmed by 0 bases and V by 4 bases; bases with no gene match: 17. This CDR3 is built from 21 residues. For the CDR3, the DNA is TGCGCCAGCAGCCTAAAGCCCAGCCCGGGACAGGGTCTCTCTGGGGCCAACGTCCTGACTTTC. It translates to CASSLKPSPGQGLSGANVLTF. Full variable domain (outside the CDR3, taken from reference TRBV5-1 and TRBJ2-6): KAGVTQTPRYLIKTRGQQVTLSCSPISGHRSVSWYQQTPGQGLQFLFEYFSETQRNKGNFPGRFSGRQFSNSRSEMNVSTLELGDSALYLCASSLKPSPGQGLSGANVLTFGAGSRLTVL.

This clone occurred once. J is TRBJ1-2 and V is TRBV5-6; D is unresolved. Trimming left V 2 bases short and J 6 bases short, with 5 bases between. CDR3 length: 11 residues. Germline lookup yields CDR1 SGHDT and CDR2 YYEEEE. The CDR3 sequence: CASSFRHGYTF. The DNA of the CDR3 is TGTGCCAGCAGCTTCCGCCATGGCTACACCTTC.

The J gene is TRBJ1-2, the V gene TRBV6-5, with a tentative D call TRBD1 (5 bases). This CDR3 contains 13 residues. Germline values: CDR1 MNHEY, CDR2 SVGAGI. V lost 2 bases, J lost 3 bases, and 7 bases lay in between. The CDR3: CASSYGGDYGYTF. CDR3 bases: TGTGCCAGCAGTTACGGGGGAGACTATGGCTACACCTTC.

The rearrangement links TRBV6-6 to TRBJ1-1; D gene ambiguous. Germline CDR1 is MNHNY and CDR2 is SVGAGI (reference sequence). This CDR3 spans 13 amino acids. V was shortened by 6 bases and J by 5 bases, with 13 bases between the two germline ends. The CDR3 DNA sequence: TGTGCCAGCAGGCCCGGTAGTTGGACTGAAGCTTTCTTT. Translating it yields CASRPGSWTEAFF.

The chain is built from TRBV15 and TRBJ1-2, with a tentative D call TRBD1 (5 bases). The CDR3 consists of 15 residues. The germline V gene has CDR1 LNHNV and CDR2 YYDKDF (reference sequence). The V end was cut by 1 base, the J end by 4 bases, with 13 bases between. The CDR3 DNA follows: TGTGCCACCAGCAGAGGCGACAGCTCCTTCTATGGCTACACCTTC. This sequence encodes CATSRGDSSFYGYTF.